This T cell receptor beta chain was recorded in a study of T cell changes during pregnancy in multiple sclerosis. This clone was observed a single time. The V end lost 3 bases, the J end lost 0 bases, and 12 bases lay between the germline ends. Germline assignment: CDR1 SGHDT and CDR2 YYEEEE. This CDR3 is 15 amino acids long. The data were produced by immunoSEQ multiplex PCR, yet TCRdb's version contains in-frame clones alone and is incomplete. The data contain about 49,000 clones, roughly 92% of them singletons. The V and J genes are TRBV5-6 and TRBJ1-1; possibly TRBD1 for D (6 bases). This clonotype originated in a female donor in good health, enrolled as a control in a pregnancy study. The sample consisted of CD4+ T cells from peripheral blood mononuclear cells, taken in the second trimester of pregnancy. CDR3 nucleotide sequence: TGTGCCAGCAGCTCGGGGGGCTTCATGAACACTGAAGCTTTCTTT. Translating gives CASSSGGFMNTEAFF.